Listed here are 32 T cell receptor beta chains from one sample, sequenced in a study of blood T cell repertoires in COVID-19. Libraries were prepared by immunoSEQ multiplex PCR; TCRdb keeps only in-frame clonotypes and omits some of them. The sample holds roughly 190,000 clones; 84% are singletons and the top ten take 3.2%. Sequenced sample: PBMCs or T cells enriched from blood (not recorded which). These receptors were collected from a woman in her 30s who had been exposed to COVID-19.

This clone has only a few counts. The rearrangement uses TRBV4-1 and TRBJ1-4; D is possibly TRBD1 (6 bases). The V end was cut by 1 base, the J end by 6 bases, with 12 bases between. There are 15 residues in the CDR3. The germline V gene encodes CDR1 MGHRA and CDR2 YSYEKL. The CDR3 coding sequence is TGCGCCAGCAGCCAAGGAGGGGGGGCGGATGAAAAACTGTTTTTT. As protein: CASSQGGGADEKLFF.

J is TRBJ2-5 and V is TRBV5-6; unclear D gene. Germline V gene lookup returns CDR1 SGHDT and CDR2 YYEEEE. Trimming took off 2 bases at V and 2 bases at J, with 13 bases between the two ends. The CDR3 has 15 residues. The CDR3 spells CASSLMRPSQETQYF. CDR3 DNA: TGTGCCAGCAGCTTAATGCGGCCAAGTCAAGAGACCCAGTACTTC.

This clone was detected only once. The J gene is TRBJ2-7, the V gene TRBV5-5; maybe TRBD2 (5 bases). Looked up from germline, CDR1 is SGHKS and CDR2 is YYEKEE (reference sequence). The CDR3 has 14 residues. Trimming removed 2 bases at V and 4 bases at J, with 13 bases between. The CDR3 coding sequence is TGTGCCAGCAGCTTCCCGGGGAAAGGGTACGAGCAGTACTTC. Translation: CASSFPGKGYEQYF.

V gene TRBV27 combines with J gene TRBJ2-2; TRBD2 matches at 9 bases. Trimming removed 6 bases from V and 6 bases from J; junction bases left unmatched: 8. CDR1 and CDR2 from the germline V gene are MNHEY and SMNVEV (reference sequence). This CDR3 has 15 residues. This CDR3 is CASSQAGGLAGELFF. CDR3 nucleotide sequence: TGTGCCAGCAGCCAAGCGGGGGGCCTCGCCGGGGAGCTGTTTTTT.

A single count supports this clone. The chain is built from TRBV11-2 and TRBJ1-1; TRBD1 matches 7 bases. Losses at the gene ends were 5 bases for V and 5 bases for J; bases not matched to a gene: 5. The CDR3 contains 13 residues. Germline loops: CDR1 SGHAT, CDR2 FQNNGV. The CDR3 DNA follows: TGTGCCAGCAGCCTGACAGGGACTACTGAAGCTTTCTTT. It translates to CASSLTGTTEAFF.

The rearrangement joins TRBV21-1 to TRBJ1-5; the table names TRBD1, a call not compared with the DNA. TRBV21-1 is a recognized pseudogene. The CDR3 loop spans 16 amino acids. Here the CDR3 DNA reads TGTGCCAGCAGCCCCCCGGACAGGGGCGGGAGTCAGCCCCAGCATTTT. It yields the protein CASSPPDRGGSQPQHF.

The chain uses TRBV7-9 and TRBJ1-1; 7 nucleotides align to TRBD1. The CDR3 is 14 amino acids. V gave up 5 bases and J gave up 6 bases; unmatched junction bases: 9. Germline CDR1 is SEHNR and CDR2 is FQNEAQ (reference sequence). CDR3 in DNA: TGTGCCAGCAGCGCCATAGGAGGGGGCCCTGAAGCTTTCTTT. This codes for CASSAIGGGPEAFF.

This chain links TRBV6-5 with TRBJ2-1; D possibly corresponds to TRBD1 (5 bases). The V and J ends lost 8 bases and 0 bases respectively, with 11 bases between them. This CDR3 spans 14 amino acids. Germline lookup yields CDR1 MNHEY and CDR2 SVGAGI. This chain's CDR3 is CASGAGYSYNEQFF. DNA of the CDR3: TGTGCCAGCGGGGCAGGTTACTCCTACAATGAGCAGTTCTTC.

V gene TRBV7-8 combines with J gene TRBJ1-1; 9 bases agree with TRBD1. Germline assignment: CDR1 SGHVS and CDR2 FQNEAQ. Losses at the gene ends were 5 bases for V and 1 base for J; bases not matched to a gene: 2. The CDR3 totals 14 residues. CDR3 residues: CASSETGGNTEAFF. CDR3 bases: TGTGCCAGCAGCGAGACAGGGGGGAACACTGAAGCTTTCTTT.

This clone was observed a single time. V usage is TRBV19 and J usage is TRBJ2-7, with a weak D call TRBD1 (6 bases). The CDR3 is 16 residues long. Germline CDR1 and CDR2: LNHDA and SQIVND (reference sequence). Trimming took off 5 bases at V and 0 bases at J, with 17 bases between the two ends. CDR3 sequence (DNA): TGTGCCAGTAGTCTGGGGGACACCTCGTCCTCCTACGAGCAGTACTTC. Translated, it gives CASSLGDTSSSYEQYF. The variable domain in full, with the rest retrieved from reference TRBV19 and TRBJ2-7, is DGGITQSPKYLFRKEGQNVTLSCEQNLNHDAMYWYRQDPGQGLRLIYYSQIVNDFQKGDIAEGYSVSREKKESFPLTVTSAQKNPTAFYLCASSLGDTSSSYEQYFGPGTRLTVT.

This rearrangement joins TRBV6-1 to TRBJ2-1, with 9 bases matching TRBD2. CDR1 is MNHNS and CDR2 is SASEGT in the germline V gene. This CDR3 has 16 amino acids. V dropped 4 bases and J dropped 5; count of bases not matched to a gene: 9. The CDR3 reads CASSGLLAGAHNEQFF. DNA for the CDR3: TGTGCCAGCAGTGGGCTCTTAGCGGGGGCCCACAATGAGCAGTTCTTC.

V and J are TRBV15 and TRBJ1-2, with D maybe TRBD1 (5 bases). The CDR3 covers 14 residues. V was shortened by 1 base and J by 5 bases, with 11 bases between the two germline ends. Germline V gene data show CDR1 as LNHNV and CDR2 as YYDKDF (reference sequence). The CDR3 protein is CATSRGGGFYGYTF. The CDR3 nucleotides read TGTGCCACCAGCAGAGGTGGGGGGTTTTATGGCTACACCTTC. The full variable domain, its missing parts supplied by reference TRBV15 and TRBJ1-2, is DAMVIQNPRYQVTQFGKPVTLSCSQTLNHNVMYWYQQKSSQAPKLLFHYYDKDFNNEADTPDNFQSRRPNTSFCFLDIRSPGLGDTAMYLCATSRGGGFYGYTFGSGTRLTVV.

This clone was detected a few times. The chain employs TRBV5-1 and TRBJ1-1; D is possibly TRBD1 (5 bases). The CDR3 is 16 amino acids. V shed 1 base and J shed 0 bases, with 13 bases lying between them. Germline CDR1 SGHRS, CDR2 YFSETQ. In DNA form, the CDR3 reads TGCGCCAGCAGCTTGACCAGGGCTTCAATGAACACTGAAGCTTTCTTT. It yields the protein CASSLTRASMNTEAFF.

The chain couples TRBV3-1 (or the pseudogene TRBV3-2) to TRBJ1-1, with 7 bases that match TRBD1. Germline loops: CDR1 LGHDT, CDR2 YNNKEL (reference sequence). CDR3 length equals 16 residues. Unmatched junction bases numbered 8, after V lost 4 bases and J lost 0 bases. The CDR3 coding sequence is TGTGCCAGCAGCCCTCGCGGGACAGCAGTGAACACTGAAGCTTTCTTT. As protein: CASSPRGTAVNTEAFF.

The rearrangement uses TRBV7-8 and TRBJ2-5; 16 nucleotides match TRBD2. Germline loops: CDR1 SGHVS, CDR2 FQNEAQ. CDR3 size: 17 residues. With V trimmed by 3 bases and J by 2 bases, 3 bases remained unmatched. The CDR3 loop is CASSLGLAGGPQETQYF. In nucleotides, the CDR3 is TGTGCCAGCAGCTTGGGACTAGCGGGGGGGCCTCAAGAGACCCAGTACTTC. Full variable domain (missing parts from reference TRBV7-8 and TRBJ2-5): GAGVSQSPRYKVAKRGQDVALRCDPISGHVSLFWYQQALGQGPEFLTYFQNEAQLDKSGLPSDRFFAERPEGSVSTLKIQRTQQEDSAVYLCASSLGLAGGPQETQYFGPGTRLLVL.

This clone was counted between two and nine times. The CDR3 reads CASSLHFRGSTEAFF. CDR3 DNA: TGTGCCAGCAGTTTACACTTTAGGGGAAGCACTGAAGCTTTCTTT. The chain has TRBV27 and TRBJ1-1; the D gene is possibly TRBD1 (5 bases). The CDR3 sequence is 15 residues long. The germline gives CDR1 MNHEY, CDR2 SMNVEV (reference sequence). The V end was cut by 2 bases, the J end by 4 bases, with 14 bases between.

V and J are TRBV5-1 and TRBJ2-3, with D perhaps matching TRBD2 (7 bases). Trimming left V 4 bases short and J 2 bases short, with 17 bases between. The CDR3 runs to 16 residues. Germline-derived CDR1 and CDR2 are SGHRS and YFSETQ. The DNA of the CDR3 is TGCGCCAGCAGCGAAGGAGGCGGGGGCCACACAGATACGCAGTATTTT. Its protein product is CASSEGGGGHTDTQYF. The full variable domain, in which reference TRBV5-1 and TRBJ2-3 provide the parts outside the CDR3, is KAGVTQTPRYLIKTRGQQVTLSCSPISGHRSVSWYQQTPGQGLQFLFEYFSETQRNKGNFPGRFSGRQFSNSRSEMNVSTLELGDSALYLCASSEGGGGHTDTQYFGPGTRLTVL.

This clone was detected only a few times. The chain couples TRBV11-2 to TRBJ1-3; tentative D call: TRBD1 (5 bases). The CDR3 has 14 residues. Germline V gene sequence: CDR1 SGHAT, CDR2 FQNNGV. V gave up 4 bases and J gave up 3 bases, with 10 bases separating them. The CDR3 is CASSYSTVGNTIYF. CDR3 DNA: TGTGCCAGCAGCTACTCGACAGTTGGAAACACCATATATTTT.

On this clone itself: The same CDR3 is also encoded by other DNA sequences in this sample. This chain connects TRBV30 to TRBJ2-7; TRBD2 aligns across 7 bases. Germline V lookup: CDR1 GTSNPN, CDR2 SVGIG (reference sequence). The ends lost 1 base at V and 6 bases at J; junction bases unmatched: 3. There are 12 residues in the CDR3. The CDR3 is CAWSAGRGEQYF. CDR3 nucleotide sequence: TGTGCCTGGAGTGCAGGGAGGGGCGAGCAGTACTTC.

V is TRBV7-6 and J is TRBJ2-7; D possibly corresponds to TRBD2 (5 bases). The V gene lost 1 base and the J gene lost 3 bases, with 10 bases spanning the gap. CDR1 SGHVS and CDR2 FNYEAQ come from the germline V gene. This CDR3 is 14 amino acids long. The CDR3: CASSLGGYLYEQYF. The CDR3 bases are TGTGCCAGCAGCTTAGGAGGGTATCTCTACGAGCAGTACTTC.

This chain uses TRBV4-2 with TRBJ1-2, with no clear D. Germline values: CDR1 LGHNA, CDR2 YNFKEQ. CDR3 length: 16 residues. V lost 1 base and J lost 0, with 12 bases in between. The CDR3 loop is CASSQVVRDSNYGYTF. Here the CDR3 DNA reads TGTGCCAGCAGCCAAGTAGTACGGGATTCTAACTATGGCTACACCTTC.

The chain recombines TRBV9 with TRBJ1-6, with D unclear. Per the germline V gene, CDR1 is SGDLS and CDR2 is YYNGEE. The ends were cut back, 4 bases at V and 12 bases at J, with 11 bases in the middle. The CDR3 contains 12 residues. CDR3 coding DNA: TGTGCCAGCAGCCCAGGCATTCTACCCCTCCACTTT. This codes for CASSPGILPLHF. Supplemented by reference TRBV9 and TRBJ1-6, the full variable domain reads DSGVTQTPKHLITATGQRVTLRCSPRSGDLSVYWYQQSLDQGLQFLIQYYNGEERAKGNILERFSAQQFPDLHSELNLSSLELGDSALYFCASSPGILPLHFGNGTRLTVT.

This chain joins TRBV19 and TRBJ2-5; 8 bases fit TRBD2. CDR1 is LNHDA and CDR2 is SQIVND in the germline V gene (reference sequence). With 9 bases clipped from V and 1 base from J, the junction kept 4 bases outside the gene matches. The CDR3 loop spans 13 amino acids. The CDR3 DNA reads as TGTGCCAGCGAGGCGGGGGGCCAAGAGACCCAGTACTTC. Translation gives CASEAGGQETQYF.

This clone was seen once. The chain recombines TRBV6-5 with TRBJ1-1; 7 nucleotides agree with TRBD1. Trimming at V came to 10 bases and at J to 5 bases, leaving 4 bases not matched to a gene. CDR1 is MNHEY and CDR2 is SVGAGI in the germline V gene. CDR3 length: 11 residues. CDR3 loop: CATQGVTEAFF. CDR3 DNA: TGTGCCACCCAGGGGGTAACTGAAGCTTTCTTT.

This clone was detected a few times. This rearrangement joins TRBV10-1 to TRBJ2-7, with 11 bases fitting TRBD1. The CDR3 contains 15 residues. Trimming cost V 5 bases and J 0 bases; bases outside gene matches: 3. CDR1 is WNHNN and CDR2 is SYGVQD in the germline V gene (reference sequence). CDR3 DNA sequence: TGCGCCAGCAGTCCCGGGACAGGGGGCTCCTACGAGCAGTACTTC. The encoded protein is CASSPGTGGSYEQYF.

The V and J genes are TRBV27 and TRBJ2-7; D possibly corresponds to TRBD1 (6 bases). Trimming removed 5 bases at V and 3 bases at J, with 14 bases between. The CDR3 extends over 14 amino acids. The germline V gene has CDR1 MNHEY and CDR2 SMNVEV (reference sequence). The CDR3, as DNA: TGTGCCAGCAGTCGCAGGACAGCAATCTACGAGCAGTACTTC. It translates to CASSRRTAIYEQYF.

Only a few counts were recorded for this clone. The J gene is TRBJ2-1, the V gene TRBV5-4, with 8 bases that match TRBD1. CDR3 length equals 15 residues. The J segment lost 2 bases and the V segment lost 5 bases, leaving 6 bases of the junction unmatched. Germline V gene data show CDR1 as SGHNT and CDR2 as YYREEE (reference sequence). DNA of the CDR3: TGTGCCAGCAGTCCAGACAGGGGCGCCTACAATGAGCAGTTCTTC. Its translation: CASSPDRGAYNEQFF.

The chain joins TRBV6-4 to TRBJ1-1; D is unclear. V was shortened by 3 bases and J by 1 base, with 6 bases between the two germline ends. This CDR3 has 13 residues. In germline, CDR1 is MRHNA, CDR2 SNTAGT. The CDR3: CASSEEENTEAFF. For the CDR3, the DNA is TGTGCCAGCAGTGAGGAGGAGAACACTGAAGCTTTCTTT.

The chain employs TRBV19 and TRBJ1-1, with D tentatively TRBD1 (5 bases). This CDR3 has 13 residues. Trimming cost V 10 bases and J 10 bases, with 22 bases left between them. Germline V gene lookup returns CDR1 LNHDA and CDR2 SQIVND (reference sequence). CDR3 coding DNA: TGTGCCACAAGACTCAGGGTGGCGCAGGGAGCTTTCTTT. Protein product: CATRLRVAQGAFF.

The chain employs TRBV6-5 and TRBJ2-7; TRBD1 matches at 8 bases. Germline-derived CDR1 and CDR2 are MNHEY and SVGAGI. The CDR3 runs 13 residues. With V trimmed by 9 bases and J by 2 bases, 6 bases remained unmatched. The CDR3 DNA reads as TGTGCCAGTGGGACAGGCGGACCCTACGAGCAGTACTTC. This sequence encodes CASGTGGPYEQYF.

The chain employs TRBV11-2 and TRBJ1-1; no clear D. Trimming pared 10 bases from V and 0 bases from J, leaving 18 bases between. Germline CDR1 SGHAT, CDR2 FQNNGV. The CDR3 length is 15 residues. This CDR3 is CAKAPFRAVNTEAFF. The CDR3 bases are TGTGCCAAGGCTCCGTTTCGCGCGGTGAACACTGAAGCTTTCTTT.

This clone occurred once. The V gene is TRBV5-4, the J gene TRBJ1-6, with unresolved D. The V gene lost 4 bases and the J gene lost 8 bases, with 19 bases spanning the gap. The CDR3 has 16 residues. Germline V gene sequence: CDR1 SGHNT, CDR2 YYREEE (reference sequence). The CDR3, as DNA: TGTGCCAGCAGCCCAGAAACCCTGGAGAGGGATTCACCCCTCCACTTT. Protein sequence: CASSPETLERDSPLHF.